The table lists the clone carrying this T cell receptor (beta chain) with a count of one. What it recognizes is unknown. The data derive from a study of OX40 agonist ivuxolimab in advanced cancers. Looking at the study overall: Mean age about 60 years, range roughly 23 to 79; 82.7% male. Allowance was made for prior anti-PD-1, anti-PD-L1 or anti-CTLA-4 therapy, and 40% had some.

Findings and limits, study-wide: On average, CD8+ T cells showed a greater number of expanded clones than CD4+.

Using immunoSEQ multiplex PCR, the repertoire was profiled, and TCRdb retains in-frame clones only, with some absent. The table includes some 150,000 clones, under 95% detected once. This CDR3 has 13 amino acids. V trimming: 4 bases; J trimming: 5 bases; junction bases outside the gene matches: 3. Germline CDR1 MRHNA, CDR2 SNTAGT. The material sequenced was CD4+ or CD8+ T cells sorted from blood, taken in a trial of the OX40 agonist ivuxolimab. The source is an adult with an advanced solid tumor such as melanoma, head and neck, liver or kidney cancer. The rearrangement links TRBV6-4 to TRBJ2-3, with 7 positions matching TRBD1. CDR3 sequence: CASSVQGRDTQYF. The CDR3, as DNA: TGTGCCAGCAGTGTACAGGGGAGAGATACGCAGTATTTT.